Following are 32 T cell receptor beta chains from one sample sequenced in a study of blood T cell repertoires in COVID-19. The data were produced by immunoSEQ multiplex PCR, yet TCRdb's version contains in-frame clones alone and is incomplete. The table shows 310,000 or so clones, with 90% occurring only once. The specimen was PBMCs or T cells enriched from blood (not recorded which). These receptors were taken from a woman under 40 who had recovered from COVID-19.

The chain couples TRBV29-1 to TRBJ2-1; tentatively, D is TRBD1 (5 bases). Germline CDR1 reads SQVTM; CDR2 reads ANQGSEA. Trimming removed 1 base from V and 2 bases from J, with 12 bases in between. The CDR3 is 15 residues long. The DNA of the CDR3 is TGCAGCGTTGAAGTTGGAAGGGGTACCTACAATGAGCAGTTCTTC. This codes for CSVEVGRGTYNEQFF.

V gene TRBV11-2 combines with J gene TRBJ1-6; D is unclear. Trimming pared 2 bases from V and 7 bases from J, leaving 9 bases between. The germline CDR1 and CDR2 sequences are SGHAT and FQNNGV. The CDR3 consists of 14 residues. The chain's CDR3 is CASSLRGLNSPLHF. CDR3 coding DNA: TGTGCCAGCAGCTTACGAGGCCTCAATTCACCCCTCCACTTT.

V and J are TRBV7-3 and TRBJ2-1; 8 nucleotides line up with TRBD2. After removal of 5 bases from V and 10 bases from J, the junction contained 7 bases not matched to a gene. The CDR3 totals 13 residues. Germline V CDR1 and CDR2: SGHTA, FQGTGA. This chain's CDR3 is CASSRYTSGEQFF. CDR3 nucleotides: TGTGCCAGCAGCCGTTACACTAGCGGAGAGCAGTTCTTC.

This clone was detected only once. The chain links TRBV10-1 to TRBJ2-1; tentative D call: TRBD2 (6 bases). Trimming cost V 3 bases and J 8 bases, with 17 bases left between them. Germline V CDR1 and CDR2: WNHNN, SYGVQD (reference sequence). The CDR3 extends over 15 amino acids. In DNA, the CDR3 is TGCGCCAGCAGTGAAAAGACTAGTTTCCGCCATGAGCAGTTCTTC. Amino acid sequence: CASSEKTSFRHEQFF.

This chain joins TRBV10-3 and TRBJ1-4, with TRBD1 matching 7 bases. CDR1 and CDR2 (germline): ENHRY, SYGVKD. V shed 8 bases, J shed 2 bases, and the junction held 2 bases outside the gene matches. CDR3 length: 13 amino acids. CDR3 loop: CAIGTDTNEKLFF. CDR3 nucleotides: TGTGCCATCGGGACAGACACTAATGAAAAACTGTTTTTT.

The chain links TRBV28 to TRBJ2-7, with TRBD1 matching 7 bases. CDR1 is MDHEN and CDR2 is SYDVKM in the germline V gene. J gave up 0 bases and V 8 bases, and 13 bases lay outside the gene matches. This CDR3 is 16 amino acids long. The CDR3 is CASGSPLDRSSYEQYF. The DNA of the CDR3 is TGTGCCAGCGGAAGCCCCCTGGACAGGTCCTCCTACGAGCAGTACTTC.

V gene TRBV21-1 combines with J gene TRBJ2-3; the listed D gene, TRBD2, was not tested against the DNA. TRBV21-1 is deemed a pseudogene. This CDR3 is built from 15 residues. The CDR3 DNA follows: TGTGCCAGCAGCAGTCCACTAGCGAGACGAGATACGCAGTATTTT. It yields the protein CASSSPLARRDTQYF.

V gene TRBV28 combines with J gene TRBJ1-2, with 7 bases matching TRBD1. CDR1 and CDR2 (germline): MDHEN, SYDVKM. The J segment lost 7 bases and the V segment lost 5 bases, leaving 13 bases of the junction unmatched. This CDR3 has 15 amino acids. The CDR3 reads CASSVNRGRAGGYTF. DNA of the CDR3: TGTGCCAGCAGTGTAAACAGGGGCCGGGCGGGTGGCTACACCTTC.

The chain recombines TRBV14 with TRBJ1-4, with TRBD1 matching 7 bases. This CDR3 has 16 residues. Germline V gene lookup returns CDR1 SGHDN and CDR2 FVKESK. With 1 base clipped from V and 7 bases from J, the junction kept 9 bases outside the gene matches. CDR3 DNA: TGTGCCAGCAGCCAAGGGTCAGGGGGGCATCGTGAAAAACTGTTTTTT. Translated, it gives CASSQGSGGHREKLFF.

J is TRBJ1-2 and V is TRBV9; no clear D gene. This CDR3 region has 13 residues. V lost 0 bases and J 6 bases, leaving 9 bases between the germline ends. CDR1 SGDLS and CDR2 YYNGEE come from the germline V gene. CDR3 sequence reads: CASSVAEADGYTF. The CDR3 DNA reads as TGTGCCAGCAGCGTAGCTGAAGCGGATGGCTACACCTTC.

A single count supports this clone. The chain is built from TRBV28 and TRBJ1-5, with D possibly TRBD1 on 6 matching bases. Germline CDR1 MDHEN, CDR2 SYDVKM. This CDR3 is built from 13 residues. Between the trimmed V and J ends, which lost 6 bases and 6 bases, there was a span of 12 bases. The CDR3 spells CASRYRAGQPQHF. CDR3 bases: TGTGCCAGCAGATACAGGGCCGGTCAGCCCCAGCATTTT.

V gene TRBV9 combines with J gene TRBJ2-1; D is perhaps TRBD1 (6 bases). V dropped 3 bases and J dropped 6 bases, with 16 bases sitting between them. This CDR3 contains 15 residues. The V gene's germline CDR1 is SGDLS and CDR2 YYNGEE. CDR3 nucleotide sequence: TGTGCCAGCAGCGCCCTAATGGGACACTTCAATGAGCAGTTCTTC. This encodes CASSALMGHFNEQFF.

This chain links TRBV25-1 with TRBJ2-7; no reliable D call. The V end was cut by 4 bases, the J end by 4 bases, with 8 bases between. CDR3 length: 12 residues. CDR1 is MGHDK and CDR2 is SYGVNS in the germline V gene. CDR3 bases: TGTGCCAGCAGTGTGGGCTTGTACGAGCAGTACTTC. As protein: CASSVGLYEQYF.

A few counts support this clone. The genes are TRBV7-9 and TRBJ2-3, with 10 bases identical to TRBD2. The CDR3 is 15 residues long. Trimming cost V 2 bases and J 2 bases; bases outside gene matches: 1. Germline-derived CDR1 and CDR2 are SEHNR and FQNEAQ (reference sequence). The CDR3 DNA reads as TGTGCCAGCAGCTTAACTAGCGGGATCACAGATACGCAGTATTTT. It yields the protein CASSLTSGITDTQYF.

The V gene is TRBV27, the J gene TRBJ2-1; TRBD2 agrees at 10 bases. The CDR3 contains 16 residues. CDR1 and CDR2 from the germline V gene are MNHEY and SMNVEV (reference sequence). V was clipped by 7 bases and J by 5 bases; unmatched bases: 11. CDR3 nucleotides: TGTGCCAGCACCACACCGGGACTAGCGCCCCACAATGAGCAGTTCTTC. Its translation is CASTTPGLAPHNEQFF.

This clone was found once. This chain links TRBV7-2 with TRBJ1-5, with TRBD1 matching over 8 bases. The CDR3 is 15 amino acids. The V gene end was trimmed by 5 bases and the J gene end by 5 bases; junction bases not matched to a gene: 8. CDR1 and CDR2 from the germline V gene are SGHTA and FQGNSA. The CDR3 coding sequence is TGTGCCAGCAGCCTCGGACAGGGTCATTATCAGCCCCAGCATTTT. It translates to CASSLGQGHYQPQHF.

J is TRBJ2-3 and V is TRBV6-5, with a weak D call TRBD2 (6 bases). This CDR3 has 16 residues. V was cut by 0 bases and J by 0 bases, with 10 bases left in between. From germline, CDR1 is MNHEY and CDR2 SVGAGI. CDR3 in DNA: TGTGCCAGCAGTTACTCGTCTAGCGCTAGCACAGATACGCAGTATTTT. Its protein is CASSYSSSASTDTQYF.

This chain links TRBV7-2 with TRBJ2-5; D perhaps matches TRBD2 (6 bases). The CDR3 is 13 residues long. Germline lookup yields CDR1 SGHTA and CDR2 FQGNSA. The V gene lost 4 bases and the J gene lost 7 bases, with 13 bases spanning the gap. The CDR3 DNA reads TGTGCCAGCAGCTCGGGACTGCCTCCGACCCAGTACTTC. Amino acid sequence: CASSSGLPPTQYF.

The V and J genes are TRBV6-5 and TRBJ1-2, with D perhaps matching TRBD1 (5 bases). The CDR3 contains 12 residues. The germline gives CDR1 MNHEY, CDR2 SVGAGI. Trimming pared 6 bases from V and 8 bases from J, leaving 13 bases between. The CDR3 nucleotides are TGTGCCAGCAGCGCAGGGACTCTGGGCTACACCTTC. It translates to CASSAGTLGYTF.

J is TRBJ2-2 and V is TRBV19, with a weak D call TRBD1 (5 bases). CDR3 length: 16 amino acids. CDR1 LNHDA and CDR2 SQIVND come from the germline V gene (reference sequence). Trimming stripped 0 bases from V and 7 bases from J, with 15 bases between. CDR3 coding DNA: TGTGCCAGTAGTATAGAGGGTGGCAGGGTGAACGGGGAGCTGTTTTTT. Translated, it gives CASSIEGGRVNGELFF.

Comments on this clone: Other DNA sequences from this sample encode an identical CDR3 as well. This chain connects TRBV18 to TRBJ2-2; TRBD2 might be the D (6 bases). The length of the CDR3 is 14 residues. Trimming removed 1 base from V and 4 bases from J, with 7 bases in between. Germline V gene lookup returns CDR1 KGHSH and CDR2 LQKENI. CDR3 sequence: CASSPLGGTGELFF. The CDR3 coding sequence is TGTGCCAGCTCACCACTCGGGGGCACCGGGGAGCTGTTTTTT.

The rearrangement joins TRBV7-9 to TRBJ2-7; possible D gene TRBD1, 6 bases. CDR1 and CDR2 from the germline V gene are SEHNR and FQNEAQ (reference sequence). The CDR3 is 14 amino acids. V was pared by 5 bases and J by 5 bases, with 16 bases between. CDR3 DNA sequence: TGTGCCAGCAGCCGGACAGAAGCAGGGGACGAGCAGTACTTC. This codes for CASSRTEAGDEQYF. Looking up the rest from reference TRBV7-9 and TRBJ2-7 gives the full variable domain: DTGVSQNPRHKITKRGQNVTFRCDPISEHNRLYWYRQTLGQGPEFLTYFQNEAQLEKSRLLSDRFSAERPKGSFSTLEIQRTEQGDSAMYLCASSRTEAGDEQYFGPGTRLTVT.

The chain couples TRBV9 to TRBJ2-5, with TRBD2 as a possible D gene (6 bases). Germline loops: CDR1 SGDLS, CDR2 YYNGEE. Trimming removed 3 bases from V and 3 bases from J, with 12 bases in between. CDR3 length: 14 residues. This chain's CDR3 is CASSGRLGKETQYF. The DNA of the CDR3 is TGTGCCAGCAGCGGACGACTAGGAAAAGAGACCCAGTACTTC.

The V gene is TRBV6-6, the J gene TRBJ2-5, with 8 bases aligning to TRBD1. The V gene's germline CDR1 is MNHNY and CDR2 SVGAGI (reference sequence). CDR3 length: 14 residues. The V segment lost 7 bases and the J segment 4 bases; nucleotides outside the gene matches: 8. The CDR3 spells CASTSGQGGETQYF. CDR3 nucleotides: TGTGCCAGCACCTCCGGACAGGGAGGAGAGACCCAGTACTTC.

The CDR3 sequence: CATGTGTGELFF. The CDR3 nucleotides read TGTGCCACCGGGACAGGCACCGGGGAGCTGTTTTTT. The rearrangement links TRBV9 to TRBJ2-2; 8 nucleotides agree with TRBD1. Trimming at V came to 9 bases and at J to 4 bases, leaving 2 bases not matched to a gene. The CDR3 sequence is 12 residues long. CDR1 and CDR2 (germline): SGDLS, YYNGEE.

CDR3 sequence reads: CASSQVATAGTDTQYF. CDR3 DNA sequence: TGTGCCAGCAGCCAAGTGGCTACAGCGGGGACAGATACGCAGTATTTT. This sequence joins TRBV3-1 (or the pseudogene TRBV3-2) and TRBJ2-3, with 7 bases identical to TRBD2. In germline, CDR1 is LGHDT, CDR2 YNNKEL (reference sequence). V was clipped by 1 base and J by 3 bases; unmatched bases: 7. The CDR3 runs to 16 residues.

The V gene is TRBV6-5, the J gene TRBJ2-7; D gene unclear. The germline V gene encodes CDR1 MNHEY and CDR2 SVGAGI. V lost 6 bases and J lost 0, with 12 bases in between. The CDR3 extends over 14 amino acids. CDR3 residues: CASSPDWSSYEQYF. CDR3 coding DNA: TGTGCCAGCAGCCCCGACTGGAGCTCCTACGAGCAGTACTTC.

The rearrangement links TRBV7-2 to TRBJ2-1; a weak D match, TRBD1 (6 bases). The CDR3 covers 15 residues. From germline, CDR1 is SGHTA and CDR2 FQGNSA. Trimming cost V 1 base and J 10 bases, with 17 bases left between them. Here the CDR3 DNA reads TGTGCCAGCAGCTTAGACGGGACAAGTAATGAGGAGCAGTTCTTC. This encodes CASSLDGTSNEEQFF.

This clone was found once. The rearrangement uses TRBV13 and TRBJ1-1; no clear D. The germline V and J ends were trimmed by 5 bases and 1 base, with 11 bases remaining between them. The CDR3 is made up of 14 amino acids. Germline V gene lookup returns CDR1 PRHDT and CDR2 FYEKMQ (reference sequence). CDR3 sequence (DNA): TGTGCCAGCAGCGTATCCGGGAGGAACACTGAAGCTTTCTTT. It codes for CASSVSGRNTEAFF.

The rearrangement joins TRBV3-1 (or the pseudogene TRBV3-2) to TRBJ2-5; 10 bases match TRBD1. Trimming took 5 bases from V and 3 from J; bases not matched to a gene: 3. The CDR3 runs 14 residues. In germline, CDR1 is LGHDT, CDR2 YNNKEL (reference sequence). Written as DNA, the CDR3 is TGTGCCAGCAGCTGGACAGGGGGAGAAGAGACCCAGTACTTC. Its translation is CASSWTGGEETQYF.

This chain links TRBV5-1 with TRBJ2-7; D might be TRBD2 (6 bases). This CDR3 comprises 16 residues. Trimming cost V 0 bases and J 7 bases, with 20 bases left between them. Germline V CDR1 and CDR2: SGHRS, YFSETQ. Here the CDR3 DNA reads TGCGCCAGCAGCTTGGCAGCCACAGGAGGGCCGGGGGAGCAGTACTTC. Amino acid sequence: CASSLAATGGPGEQYF.

A single count supports this clone. The gene calls are TRBV7-9 and TRBJ2-7; tentatively, D is TRBD1 (5 bases). The CDR3 extends over 15 amino acids. The V gene lost 1 base and the J gene lost 5 bases, with 15 bases spanning the gap. The germline V gene has CDR1 SEHNR and CDR2 FQNEAQ (reference sequence). The CDR3 spells CASSLGARERHEQYF. CDR3 bases: TGTGCCAGCAGCTTAGGGGCCAGGGAACGGCACGAGCAGTACTTC. Using reference TRBV7-9 and TRBJ2-7 for the parts outside the CDR3, the full variable domain is DTGVSQNPRHKITKRGQNVTFRCDPISEHNRLYWYRQTLGQGPEFLTYFQNEAQLEKSRLLSDRFSAERPKGSFSTLEIQRTEQGDSAMYLCASSLGARERHEQYFGPGTRLTVT.